The clone carrying this T cell receptor beta chain was found a few times. These data are taken from a study of blood T cell repertoires in COVID-19. Study as a whole: The analysed material was cDNA or gDNA that came from T cells, B-cell-depleted T cells, or PBMCs.

Using immunoSEQ multiplex PCR, the repertoire was profiled, and TCRdb retains in-frame clones only, with some absent. Of about 150,000 clones listed, 65% to 90% are singletons. The CDR3 covers 14 residues. Germline V gene data show CDR1 as SNHLY and CDR2 as FYNNEI. Losses at the gene ends were 3 bases for V and 1 base for J; bases not matched to a gene: 1. Material for sequencing was peripheral blood. This chain uses TRBV2 with TRBJ1-2; 8 bases map to TRBD1. This clonotype originated in a man between 65 and 85 years old with acute or convalescent COVID-19. DNA of the CDR3: TGTGCCAGCAGTGAGGGACAGGTTAACTATGGCTACACCTTC. It encodes CASSEGQVNYGYTF.